These 25 T cell receptor beta chains were sequenced from one sample in a study of T cell changes during pregnancy in multiple sclerosis. Data came from immunoSEQ multiplex PCR; TCRdb stores just in-frame clones and leaves some out. The table includes 95,000 to 110,000 clones, just under 95% detected once. The specimen was peripheral blood, collected in the third trimester of pregnancy. These receptors all stem from a female donor in good health, enrolled as a control in a pregnancy study.

The chain couples TRBV18 to TRBJ1-2; 9 bases match TRBD1. Trimming removed 3 bases from V and 7 bases from J; junction bases left unmatched: 12. Per germline, CDR1 KGHSH and CDR2 LQKENI. This CDR3 contains 16 residues. As DNA, the CDR3 is TGTGCCAGCTCACCTTGGGACAGGGTCGAAGGCGGTGGCTACACCTTC. Amino acids: CASSPWDRVEGGGYTF.

This chain joins TRBV28 and TRBJ2-7; no clear D. V was cut by 5 bases and J by 1 base, with 12 bases left in between. The germline V gene encodes CDR1 MDHEN and CDR2 SYDVKM. The CDR3 is made up of 14 amino acids. The CDR3 here is CASSGPAVSYEQYF. The CDR3 DNA follows: TGTGCCAGCAGTGGCCCCGCGGTTTCCTACGAGCAGTACTTC.

The gene calls are TRBV6-5 and TRBJ1-1, with a weak D call TRBD1 (5 bases). CDR1 MNHEY and CDR2 SVGAGI come from the germline V gene. V was clipped by 2 bases and J by 5 bases, with 9 bases between them. The CDR3 has 13 residues. The CDR3 nucleotides read TGTGCCAGCAGTTACGGGGAGGGGACTGAAGCTTTCTTT. Residues: CASSYGEGTEAFF.

V and J are TRBV4-3 and TRBJ1-5; no clear D gene. From germline, CDR1 is LGHNA and CDR2 YSLEER. V dropped 0 bases and J dropped 10 bases, with 7 bases sitting between them. This CDR3 region has 12 residues. The CDR3 protein is CASSQDRGPQHF. The CDR3 DNA sequence: TGCGCCAGCAGCCAAGATAGAGGTCCCCAGCATTTT.

This clone was recorded once. The chain joins TRBV11-3 to TRBJ2-4; TRBD1 is a possible D gene (6 bases). The CDR3 loop spans 15 amino acids. In germline, CDR1 is SGHNT, CDR2 YENEEA. Trimming left V 5 bases short and J 7 bases short, with 18 bases between. CDR3: CASSHRDVGRNIQYF. Written as DNA, the CDR3 is TGTGCCAGCAGCCACAGGGACGTAGGACGTAACATTCAGTACTTC.

In its sample, this clone was seen a few times. This rearrangement joins TRBV18 to TRBJ2-5; D ambiguous. V lost 6 bases and J lost 2, with 13 bases in between. The germline V gene encodes CDR1 KGHSH and CDR2 LQKENI. The CDR3 is made up of 14 amino acids. DNA of the CDR3: TGTGCCAGCTCCCCCGGCGCAGGTCAAGAGACCCAGTACTTC. Its protein product is CASSPGAGQETQYF.

This chain links TRBV30 with TRBJ2-5; D call uncertain. The CDR3 covers 13 residues. Germline V gene sequence: CDR1 GTSNPN, CDR2 SVGIG (reference sequence). Trimming removed 0 bases at V and 1 base at J, with 6 bases between. This CDR3 is CAWSVRVQETQYF. CDR3 nucleotide sequence: TGTGCCTGGAGTGTTCGGGTCCAAGAGACCCAGTACTTC.

The rearrangement uses TRBV11-2 and TRBJ2-3; TRBD2 matches 10 bases. This CDR3 contains 18 residues. CDR1 is SGHAT, CDR2 FQNNGV, per germline. Germline trimming cut 2 bases from V and 1 base from J; bases unmatched to any gene: 9. CDR3 region: CASSLRLAGESGTDTQYF. The CDR3 coding sequence is TGTGCCAGCAGCTTAAGGCTAGCGGGGGAGTCCGGCACAGATACGCAGTATTTT.

This clone was observed a few times. The CDR3 protein is CARPGANYGYTF. For the CDR3, the DNA is TGCGCCAGGCCGGGAGCTAACTATGGCTACACCTTC. The rearrangement uses TRBV10-1 and TRBJ1-2; D unresolved. V lost 9 bases, J lost 0 bases, and 8 bases lay in between. CDR3 length: 12 amino acids. The germline CDR1 and CDR2 sequences are WNHNN and SYGVQD (reference sequence).

This sequence joins TRBV4-3 and TRBJ1-3; tentative D call: TRBD1 (5 bases). CDR1 is LGHNA, CDR2 YSLEER, per germline. V shed 1 base and J shed 4 bases, with 17 bases lying between them. The CDR3 spans 17 residues. Here the CDR3 reads CASSQGRQGQGGNTIYF. CDR3 DNA: TGCGCCAGCAGCCAAGGTCGGCAGGGCCAAGGAGGAAACACCATATATTTT.

This chain links TRBV5-8 with TRBJ1-6, with unresolved D. This CDR3 spans 16 amino acids. Trimming removed 4 bases at V and 8 bases at J, with 19 bases between. CDR1 SGHTS and CDR2 YDEGEE come from the germline V gene. In DNA, the CDR3 is TGTGCCAGCAGCAATCCGGGATCCTCTTCAGATTCACCCCTCCACTTT. This translates into CASSNPGSSSDSPLHF.

CDR3: CASSSASSYNEQFF. As DNA, the CDR3 is TGTGCCAGCAGCTCTGCGAGCTCCTACAATGAGCAGTTCTTC. The chain combines TRBV11-3 with TRBJ2-1, with D unclear. The germline CDR1 and CDR2 sequences are SGHNT and YENEEA. V lost 4 bases and J 0 bases, leaving 7 bases between the germline ends. CDR3 length: 14 residues.

The table lists this clone with a count of one. This chain uses TRBV30 with TRBJ1-3; D not resolved. Germline V lookup: CDR1 GTSNPN, CDR2 SVGIG (reference sequence). The CDR3 is 14 amino acids. V was trimmed by 4 bases and J by 0 bases, leaving 10 bases between them. As DNA, the CDR3 is TGTGCCTGGACGGCGGCGTACTCTGGAAACACCATATATTTT. Translation: CAWTAAYSGNTIYF.

V gene TRBV30 combines with J gene TRBJ2-2; no reliable D call. The V end lost 2 bases, the J end lost 1 base, and 11 bases lay between the germline ends. The CDR3 is made up of 15 amino acids. The V gene's germline CDR1 is GTSNPN and CDR2 SVGIG (reference sequence). In nucleotides, the CDR3 is TGTGCCTGGAGTAACTCCCCCCGGAACACCGGGGAGCTGTTTTTT. The encoded protein is CAWSNSPRNTGELFF.

The genes are TRBV6-5 and TRBJ2-2, with 8 bases aligning to TRBD1. Per the germline V gene, CDR1 is MNHEY and CDR2 is SVGAGI. V dropped 5 bases and J dropped 6; count of bases not matched to a gene: 8. The CDR3 consists of 15 residues. The CDR3 loop is CASSAPTGVPGELFF. The CDR3 DNA is TGTGCCAGCAGTGCGCCGACAGGGGTCCCCGGGGAGCTGTTTTTT.

This chain links TRBV11-3 with TRBJ2-3, with D possibly TRBD2 on 5 matching bases. Germline assignment: CDR1 SGHNT and CDR2 YENEEA. This CDR3 has 18 residues. Between the trimmed V and J ends, which lost 6 bases and 2 bases, there was a span of 24 bases. Here the CDR3 DNA reads TGTGCCAGCAGGCCAGGAACAGCGGAAAGTGGTCACACAGATACGCAGTATTTT. It is translated as CASRPGTAESGHTDTQYF. Complete variable domain (other parts from reference TRBV11-3 and TRBJ2-3): EAGVVQSPRYKIIEKKQPVAFWCNPISGHNTLYWYLQNLGQGPELLIRYENEEAVDDSQLPKDRFSAERLKGVDSTLKIQPAELGDSAVYLCASRPGTAESGHTDTQYFGPGTRLTVL.

The genes are TRBV19 and TRBJ2-3; 10 nucleotides line up with TRBD2. This CDR3 comprises 15 residues. V shed 10 bases, J shed 2 bases, and the junction held 9 bases outside the gene matches. The V gene's germline CDR1 is LNHDA and CDR2 SQIVND (reference sequence). CDR3 loop: CATAQAGGPTDTQYF. The CDR3 nucleotides are TGTGCCACTGCGCAAGCGGGGGGGCCCACAGATACGCAGTATTTT.

The chain recombines TRBV11-1 with TRBJ1-1, with D tentatively TRBD1 (5 bases). CDR1 and CDR2 from the germline V gene are SGHAT and FQDESV (reference sequence). V lost 1 base, J lost 2 bases, and 17 bases lay in between. This CDR3 is 17 amino acids long. CDR3 in amino acids: CASSLGRAGRVNTEAFF. Here the CDR3 DNA reads TGTGCCAGCAGCTTAGGCAGGGCAGGACGGGTCAACACTGAAGCTTTCTTT. The full variable domain, its missing parts supplied by reference TRBV11-1 and TRBJ1-1, is EAEVAQSPRYKITEKSQAVAFWCDPISGHATLYWYRQILGQGPELLVQFQDESVVDDSQLPKDRFSAERLKGVDSTLKIQPAELGDSAMYLCASSLGRAGRVNTEAFFGQGTRLTVV.

The CDR3 loop is CASSLDRVGADTQYF. In DNA, the CDR3 is TGTGCCAGCAGCTTAGACAGGGTGGGGGCAGATACGCAGTATTTT. This chain uses TRBV7-2 with TRBJ2-3; TRBD1 is a possible D gene (6 bases). Trimming took 1 base from V and 4 from J, leaving 12 bases between them. The CDR3 loop spans 15 amino acids. The germline CDR1 and CDR2 sequences are SGHTA and FQGNSA.

V is TRBV5-5 and J is TRBJ1-1; the D is unclear. This CDR3 contains 13 residues. Trimming stripped 2 bases from V and 2 bases from J, with 7 bases between. Germline V lookup: CDR1 SGHKS, CDR2 YYEKEE (reference sequence). CDR3 bases: TGTGCCAGCAGCTTTAGACTCAACACTGAAGCTTTCTTT. This gives the protein CASSFRLNTEAFF.

Only one count was recorded for this clone. The CDR3 spells CASSWTDSSGYTF. DNA of the CDR3: TGTGCCAGCAGCTGGACGGACTCCAGTGGCTACACCTTC. V and J are TRBV27 and TRBJ1-2, with no clear D. The CDR3 loop spans 13 amino acids. Germline values: CDR1 MNHEY, CDR2 SMNVEV (reference sequence). Between the trimmed V and J ends, which lost 6 bases and 7 bases, there was a span of 15 bases.

V usage is TRBV7-3 and J usage is TRBJ2-1; the match to TRBD2 covers 14 bases. The CDR3 is 16 amino acids. Germline loops: CDR1 SGHTA, CDR2 FQGTGA. The ends lost 4 bases at V and 7 bases at J; junction bases unmatched: 6. CDR3 protein: CASSSTSGGAGNEQFF. The CDR3, as DNA: TGTGCCAGCAGCTCGACTAGCGGGGGGGCCGGAAATGAGCAGTTCTTC.

V is TRBV9 and J is TRBJ2-7; 8 nucleotides line up with TRBD1. Trimming cost V 3 bases and J 3 bases; bases outside gene matches: 11. The CDR3 spans 16 residues. The germline gives CDR1 SGDLS, CDR2 YYNGEE. CDR3 in amino acids: CASSARGTGVNYEQYF. CDR3 in DNA: TGTGCCAGCAGCGCCAGAGGGACAGGAGTTAACTACGAGCAGTACTTC.

This chain connects TRBV30 to TRBJ2-5; D unclear. V lost 0 bases to trimming and J lost 1 base, with 9 bases between them. Germline loops: CDR1 GTSNPN, CDR2 SVGIG (reference sequence). CDR3 length: 14 residues. CDR3 DNA sequence: TGTGCCTGGAGTGTTGGCACCCGCCAAGAGACCCAGTACTTC. It encodes CAWSVGTRQETQYF.

The chain has TRBV7-8 and TRBJ1-2; TRBD1 agrees at 10 bases. Trimming removed 3 bases from V and 2 bases from J; junction bases left unmatched: 3. The length of the CDR3 is 15 residues. The V gene's germline CDR1 is SGHVS and CDR2 FQNEAQ. The DNA of the CDR3 is TGTGCCAGCAGCTTGGGGGACAGGGGAAACTATGGCTACACCTTC. Its translation: CASSLGDRGNYGYTF.